There are a few counts of the clone carrying this TCR beta chain. Its specificity is unknown. This sample stems from a study of identical twins. Whole-study results and caveats: In monozygotic twins, models underestimated the sharing of out-of-frame TCR alpha. Weaker excess twin sharing was seen among beta out-of-frame sequences. There were fewer insertions in abundant cord blood beta clonotypes, but memory repertoires showed no such pattern.

The length of the CDR3 is 13 residues. Germline V CDR1 and CDR2: MDHEN, SYDVKM. V was pared by 5 bases and J by 1 base, with 8 bases between. A single record per CDR3 protein comes from TCRdb applying MiXCR to the 5' RACE reads. The sample includes some 630,000 distinct CDR3 sequences, under 8.5% of them seen just once. Each donor (without exception) was a healthy Caucasian. The same sample was also used in a study of yellow fever vaccine responses in identical twins.

The chain couples TRBV28 to TRBJ2-5; D uncertain. The TCR sequence derives from a woman aged 18-29 years in good health. The specimen was PBMCs. The CDR3 region has the DNA TGTGCCAGCAGTCGCCTTTCCCAAGAGACCCAGTACTTC. It translates to CASSRLSQETQYF.